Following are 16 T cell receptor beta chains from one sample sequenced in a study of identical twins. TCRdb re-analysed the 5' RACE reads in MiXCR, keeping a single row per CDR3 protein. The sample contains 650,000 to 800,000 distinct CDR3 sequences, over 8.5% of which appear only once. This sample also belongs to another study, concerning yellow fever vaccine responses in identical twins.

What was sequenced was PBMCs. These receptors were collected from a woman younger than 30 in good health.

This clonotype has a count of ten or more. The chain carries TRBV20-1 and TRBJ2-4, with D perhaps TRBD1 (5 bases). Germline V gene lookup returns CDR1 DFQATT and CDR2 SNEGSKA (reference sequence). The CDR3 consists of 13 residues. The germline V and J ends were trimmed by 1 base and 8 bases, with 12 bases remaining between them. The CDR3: CSARATSRDIQYF. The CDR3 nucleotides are TGCAGTGCTAGAGCCACCTCCAGGGACATTCAGTACTTC.

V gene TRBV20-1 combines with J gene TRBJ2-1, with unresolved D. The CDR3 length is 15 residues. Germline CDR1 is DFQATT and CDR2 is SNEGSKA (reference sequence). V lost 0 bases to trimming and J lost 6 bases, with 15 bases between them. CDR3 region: CSARDPERARNEQFF. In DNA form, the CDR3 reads TGCAGTGCTAGAGATCCCGAGCGTGCCCGCAATGAGCAGTTCTTC.

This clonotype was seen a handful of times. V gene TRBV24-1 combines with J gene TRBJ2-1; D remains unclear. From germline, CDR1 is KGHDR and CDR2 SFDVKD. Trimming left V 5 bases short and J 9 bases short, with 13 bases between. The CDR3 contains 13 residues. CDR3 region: CATSAVERSEQFF. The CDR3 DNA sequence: TGTGCCACCAGTGCCGTCGAGCGCAGTGAGCAGTTCTTC.

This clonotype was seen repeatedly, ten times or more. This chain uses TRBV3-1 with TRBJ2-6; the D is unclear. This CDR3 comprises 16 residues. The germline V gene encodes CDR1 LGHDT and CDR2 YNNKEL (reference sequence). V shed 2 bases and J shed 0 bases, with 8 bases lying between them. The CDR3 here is CASSQWVPSGANVLTF. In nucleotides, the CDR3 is TGTGCCAGCAGCCAATGGGTGCCCTCTGGGGCCAACGTCCTGACTTTC. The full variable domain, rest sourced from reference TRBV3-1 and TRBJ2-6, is DTAVSQTPKYLVTQMGNDKSIKCEQNLGHDTMYWYKQDSKKFLKIMFSYNNKELIINETVPNRFSPKSPDKAHLNLHINSLELGDSAVYFCASSQWVPSGANVLTFGAGSRLTVL.

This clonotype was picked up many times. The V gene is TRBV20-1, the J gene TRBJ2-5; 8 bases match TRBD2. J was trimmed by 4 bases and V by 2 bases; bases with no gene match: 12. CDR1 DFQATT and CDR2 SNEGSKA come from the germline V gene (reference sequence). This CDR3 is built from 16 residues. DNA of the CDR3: TGCAGTGCTAGAAACCCGGGAGGGGGGCGTTTAGAGACCCAGTACTTC. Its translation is CSARNPGGGRLETQYF.

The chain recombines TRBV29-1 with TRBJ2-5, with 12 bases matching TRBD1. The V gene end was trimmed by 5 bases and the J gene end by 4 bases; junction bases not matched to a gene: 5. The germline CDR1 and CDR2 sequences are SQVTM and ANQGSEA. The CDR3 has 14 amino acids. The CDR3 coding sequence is TGCAGCGTTACCGGGACAGGGGGCCTAGAGACCCAGTACTTC. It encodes CSVTGTGGLETQYF.

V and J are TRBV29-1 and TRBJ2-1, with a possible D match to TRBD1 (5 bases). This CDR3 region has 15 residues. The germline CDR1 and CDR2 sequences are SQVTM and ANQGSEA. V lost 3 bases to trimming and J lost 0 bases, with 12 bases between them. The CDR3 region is CSVEVRQGSYNEQFF. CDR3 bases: TGCAGCGTTGAGGTTAGGCAGGGCTCCTACAATGAGCAGTTCTTC.

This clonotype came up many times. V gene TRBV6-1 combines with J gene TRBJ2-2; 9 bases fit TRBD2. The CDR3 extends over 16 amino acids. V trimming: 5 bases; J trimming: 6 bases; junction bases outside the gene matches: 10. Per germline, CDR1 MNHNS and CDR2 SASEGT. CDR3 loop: CASSILSGRGAGELFF. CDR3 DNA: TGTGCCAGCAGTATCCTTAGCGGGAGAGGGGCCGGGGAGCTGTTTTTT.

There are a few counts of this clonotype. The DNA of the CDR3 is TGTGCCACCAGTGTGGGCTCCTACAATGAGCAGTTCTTC. It specifies CATSVGSYNEQFF. The gene calls are TRBV24-1 and TRBJ2-1; no definite D call. In germline, CDR1 is KGHDR, CDR2 SFDVKD. The ends were cut back, 5 bases at V and 0 bases at J, with 4 bases in the middle. The CDR3 spans 13 residues.

CDR3 sequence (DNA): TGCGCCAGCAGCTTGGTTACAAGCAAAGAGACCCAGTACTTC. As protein: CASSLVTSKETQYF. The V gene is TRBV5-1, the J gene TRBJ2-5; D ambiguous. From germline, CDR1 is SGHRS and CDR2 YFSETQ. This CDR3 spans 14 amino acids. Trimming left V 0 bases short and J 3 bases short, with 9 bases between.

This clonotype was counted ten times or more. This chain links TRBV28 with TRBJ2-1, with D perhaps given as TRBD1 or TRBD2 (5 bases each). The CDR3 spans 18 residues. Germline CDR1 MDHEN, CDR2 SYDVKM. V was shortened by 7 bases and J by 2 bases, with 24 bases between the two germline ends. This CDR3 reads CASNTRWGTLTPYNEQFF. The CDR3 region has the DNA TGTGCCAGCAACACTAGATGGGGGACCTTGACCCCCTACAATGAGCAGTTCTTC.

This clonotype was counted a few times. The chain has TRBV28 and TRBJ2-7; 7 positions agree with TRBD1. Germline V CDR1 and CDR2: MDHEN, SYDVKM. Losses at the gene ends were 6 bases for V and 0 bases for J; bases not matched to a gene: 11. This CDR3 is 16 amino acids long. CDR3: CASRGTDRASSYEQYF. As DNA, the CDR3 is TGTGCCAGCAGAGGCACCGACAGGGCTAGCTCCTACGAGCAGTACTTC.

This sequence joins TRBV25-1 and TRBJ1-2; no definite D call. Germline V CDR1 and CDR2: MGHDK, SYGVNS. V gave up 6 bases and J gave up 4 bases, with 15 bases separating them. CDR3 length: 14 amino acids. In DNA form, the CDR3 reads TGTGCCAGCAGCGATCGAGGGCGCAGCTATGGCTACACCTTC. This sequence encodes CASSDRGRSYGYTF.

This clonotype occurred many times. Here the CDR3 reads CSARVSWGAKNSPLHF. The CDR3 region has the DNA TGCAGTGCCCGGGTTTCTTGGGGCGCGAAAAATTCACCCCTCCACTTT. The rearrangement links TRBV20-1 to TRBJ1-6; D might be TRBD1 (5 bases). This CDR3 spans 16 amino acids. The ends were cut back, 6 bases at V and 7 bases at J, with 22 bases in the middle. From germline, CDR1 is DFQATT and CDR2 SNEGSKA (reference sequence).

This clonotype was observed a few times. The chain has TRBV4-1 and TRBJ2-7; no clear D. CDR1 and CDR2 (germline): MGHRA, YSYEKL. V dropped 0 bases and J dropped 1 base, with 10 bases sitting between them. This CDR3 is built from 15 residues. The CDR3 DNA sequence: TGCGCCAGCAGCCAAGACGCCAGCCAATCCTACGAGCAGTACTTC. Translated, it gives CASSQDASQSYEQYF.

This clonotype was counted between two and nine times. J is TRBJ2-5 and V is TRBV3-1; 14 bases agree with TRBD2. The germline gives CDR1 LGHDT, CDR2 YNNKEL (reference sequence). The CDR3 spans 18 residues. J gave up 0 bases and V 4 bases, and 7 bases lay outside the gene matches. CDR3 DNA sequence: TGTGCCAGCAGCCGATCATGGACTAGCGGGGGGTACCAAGAGACCCAGTACTTC. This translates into CASSRSWTSGGYQETQYF.